The subject of this entry is one T cell receptor (beta chain). A second PCR of about 7 to 12 cycles used a sample-barcoded 5' primer and a J-beta primer mix. TCRdb processed the 5' RACE reads anew with MiXCR; each CDR3 protein has one entry. The data contain about 1.4 million distinct CDR3 sequences, approximately 60% of them singletons. The germline CDR1 and CDR2 sequences are MNHNS and SASEGT. The CDR3 loop spans 13 amino acids. The V end lost 10 bases, the J end lost 7 bases, and 19 bases lay between the germline ends. These data belong to a study of blood T cells in healthy people across ages. Every donor gave about 9 milliliters of peripheral blood.

The sample consisted of blood. The rearrangement joins TRBV6-1 to TRBJ1-2, with a weak D call TRBD1 (5 bases). This TCR was sampled from a man younger than 30 in good health. CDR3 protein: CATRGPTAGGYTF. The CDR3 region has the DNA TGTGCCACCCGGGGACCCACCGCTGGTGGCTACACCTTC.